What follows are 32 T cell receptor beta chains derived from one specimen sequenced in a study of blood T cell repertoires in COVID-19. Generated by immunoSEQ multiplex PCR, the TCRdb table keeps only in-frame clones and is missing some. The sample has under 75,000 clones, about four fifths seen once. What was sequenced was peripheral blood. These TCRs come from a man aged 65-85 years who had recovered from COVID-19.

CDR3 amino acids: CASSLGGVSAEQYF. CDR3 in DNA: TGTGCCAGCAGCTTAGGGGGGGTATCCGCCGAGCAGTACTTC. The chain combines TRBV11-2 with TRBJ2-7, with a weak D call TRBD2 (6 bases). This CDR3 is 14 amino acids long. The V end lost 1 base, the J end lost 6 bases, and 13 bases lay between the germline ends. Germline assignment: CDR1 SGHAT and CDR2 FQNNGV.

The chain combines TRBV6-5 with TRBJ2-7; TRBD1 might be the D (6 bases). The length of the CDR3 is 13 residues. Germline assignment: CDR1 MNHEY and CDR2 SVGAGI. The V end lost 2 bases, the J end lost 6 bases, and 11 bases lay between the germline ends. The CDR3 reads CASSYLQGREQYF. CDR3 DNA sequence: TGTGCCAGCAGTTACCTACAGGGTCGCGAGCAGTACTTC.

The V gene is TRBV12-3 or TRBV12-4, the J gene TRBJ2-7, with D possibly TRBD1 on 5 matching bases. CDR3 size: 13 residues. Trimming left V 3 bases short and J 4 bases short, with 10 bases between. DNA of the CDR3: TGTGCCAGCAGTTTGGGCAGGGATTACGAGCAGTACTTC. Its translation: CASSLGRDYEQYF.

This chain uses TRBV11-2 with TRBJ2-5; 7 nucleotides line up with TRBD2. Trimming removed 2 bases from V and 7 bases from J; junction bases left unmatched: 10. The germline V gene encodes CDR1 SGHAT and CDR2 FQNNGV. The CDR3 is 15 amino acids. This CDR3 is CASSLLYSGPGTQYF. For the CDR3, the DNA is TGTGCCAGCAGCTTACTTTATAGCGGGCCGGGGACCCAGTACTTC.

The CDR3 coding sequence is TGTGCCAGCAGCTTTCAGTGGGCAAACACTGAAGCTTTCTTT. The encoded protein is CASSFQWANTEAFF. This chain uses TRBV5-4 with TRBJ1-1; D uncertain. The CDR3 loop spans 14 amino acids. Trimming stripped 2 bases from V and 2 bases from J, with 10 bases between. Germline assignment: CDR1 SGHNT and CDR2 YYREEE (reference sequence).

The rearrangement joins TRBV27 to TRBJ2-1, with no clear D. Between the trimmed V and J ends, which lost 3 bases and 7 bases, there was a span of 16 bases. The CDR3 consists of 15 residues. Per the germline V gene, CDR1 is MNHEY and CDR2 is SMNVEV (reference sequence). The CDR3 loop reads CASSLWPPSPNEQFF. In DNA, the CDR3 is TGTGCCAGCAGTTTGTGGCCCCCCTCCCCTAATGAGCAGTTCTTC.

The CDR3 loop reads CASSGYPRETQYF. The DNA for the CDR3 is TGTGCCAGCAGTGGATATCCGCGAGAGACCCAGTACTTC. The rearrangement joins TRBV2 to TRBJ2-5; D is ambiguous. The V and J ends lost 4 bases and 4 bases respectively, with 10 bases between them. The CDR3 extends over 13 amino acids. CDR1 and CDR2 (germline): SNHLY, FYNNEI.

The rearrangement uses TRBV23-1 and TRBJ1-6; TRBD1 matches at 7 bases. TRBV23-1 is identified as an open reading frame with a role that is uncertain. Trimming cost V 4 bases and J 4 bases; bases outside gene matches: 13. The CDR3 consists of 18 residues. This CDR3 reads CASSRMPGQRIYNSPLHF. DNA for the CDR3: TGCGCCAGCAGTCGAATGCCGGGACAGAGAATTTATAATTCACCCCTCCACTTT.

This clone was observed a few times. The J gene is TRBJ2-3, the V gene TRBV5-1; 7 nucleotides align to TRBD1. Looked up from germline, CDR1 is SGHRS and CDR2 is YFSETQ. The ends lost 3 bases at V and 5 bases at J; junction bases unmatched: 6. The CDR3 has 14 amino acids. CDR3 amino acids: CASSSGQLGDTQYF. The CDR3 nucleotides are TGCGCCAGCAGCTCGGGACAGCTGGGAGATACGCAGTATTTT.

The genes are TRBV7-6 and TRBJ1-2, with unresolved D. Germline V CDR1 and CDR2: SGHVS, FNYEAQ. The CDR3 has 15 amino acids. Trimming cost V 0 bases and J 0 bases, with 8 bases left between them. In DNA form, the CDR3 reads TGTGCCAGCAGCTTAGCGAGAGCCCCTAACTATGGCTACACCTTC. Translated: CASSLARAPNYGYTF.

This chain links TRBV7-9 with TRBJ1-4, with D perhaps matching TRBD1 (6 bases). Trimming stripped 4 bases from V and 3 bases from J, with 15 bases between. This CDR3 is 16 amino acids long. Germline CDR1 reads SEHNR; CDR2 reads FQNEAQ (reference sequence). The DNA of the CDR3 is TGTGCCAGCAGCTCCTGGAAGGGGGGGGCTAATGAAAAACTGTTTTTT. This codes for CASSSWKGGANEKLFF. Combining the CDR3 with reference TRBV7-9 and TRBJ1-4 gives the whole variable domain DTGVSQNPRHKITKRGQNVTFRCDPISEHNRLYWYRQTLGQGPEFLTYFQNEAQLEKSRLLSDRFSAERPKGSFSTLEIQRTEQGDSAMYLCASSSWKGGANEKLFFGSGTQLSVL.

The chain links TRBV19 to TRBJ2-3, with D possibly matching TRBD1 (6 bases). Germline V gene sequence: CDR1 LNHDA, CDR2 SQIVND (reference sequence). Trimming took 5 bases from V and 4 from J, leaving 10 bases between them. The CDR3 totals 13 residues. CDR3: CASSQQGPDTQYF. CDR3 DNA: TGTGCCAGTAGTCAACAGGGACCAGATACGCAGTATTTT.

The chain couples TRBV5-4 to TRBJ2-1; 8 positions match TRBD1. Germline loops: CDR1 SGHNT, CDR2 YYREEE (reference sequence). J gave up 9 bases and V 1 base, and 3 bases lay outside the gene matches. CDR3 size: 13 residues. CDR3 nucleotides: TGTGCCAGCAGCTTGATAACAGGGGGTGAGCAGTTCTTC. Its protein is CASSLITGGEQFF.

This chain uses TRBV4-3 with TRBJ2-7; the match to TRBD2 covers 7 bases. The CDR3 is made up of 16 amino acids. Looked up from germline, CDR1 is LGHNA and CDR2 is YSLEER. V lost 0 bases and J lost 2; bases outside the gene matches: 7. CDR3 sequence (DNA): TGCGCCAGCAGCCAAGACCCCGGGACTACAACCTACGAGCAGTACTTC. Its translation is CASSQDPGTTTYEQYF.

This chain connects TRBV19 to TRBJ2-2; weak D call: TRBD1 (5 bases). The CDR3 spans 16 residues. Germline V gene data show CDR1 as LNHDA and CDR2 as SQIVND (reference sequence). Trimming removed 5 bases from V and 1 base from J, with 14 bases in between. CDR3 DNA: TGTGCCAGTAGTCCCAGGGTACAGCAGAACACCGGGGAGCTGTTTTTT. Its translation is CASSPRVQQNTGELFF. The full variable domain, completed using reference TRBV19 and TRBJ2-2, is DGGITQSPKYLFRKEGQNVTLSCEQNLNHDAMYWYRQDPGQGLRLIYYSQIVNDFQKGDIAEGYSVSREKKESFPLTVTSAQKNPTAFYLCASSPRVQQNTGELFFGEGSRLTVL.

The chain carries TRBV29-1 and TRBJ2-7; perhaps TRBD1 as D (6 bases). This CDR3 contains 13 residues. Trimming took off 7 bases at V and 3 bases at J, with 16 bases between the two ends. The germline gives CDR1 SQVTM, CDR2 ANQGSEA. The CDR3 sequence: CSASRQDGYEQYF. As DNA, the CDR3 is TGCAGCGCCTCACGACAGGACGGCTACGAGCAGTACTTC.

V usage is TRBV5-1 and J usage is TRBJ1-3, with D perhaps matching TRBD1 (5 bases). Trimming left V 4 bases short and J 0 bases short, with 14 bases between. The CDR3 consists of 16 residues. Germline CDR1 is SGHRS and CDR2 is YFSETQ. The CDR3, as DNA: TGCGCCAGCAGCCCTGACAGAACCAGCTCTGGAAACACCATATATTTT. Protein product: CASSPDRTSSGNTIYF.

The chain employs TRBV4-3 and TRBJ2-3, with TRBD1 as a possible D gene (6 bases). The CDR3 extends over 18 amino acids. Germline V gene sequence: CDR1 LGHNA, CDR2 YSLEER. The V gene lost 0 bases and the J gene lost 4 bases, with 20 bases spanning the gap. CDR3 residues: CASSQDEGRGFNADTQYF. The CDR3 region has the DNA TGCGCCAGCAGCCAAGATGAGGGCAGGGGATTTAACGCAGATACGCAGTATTTT.

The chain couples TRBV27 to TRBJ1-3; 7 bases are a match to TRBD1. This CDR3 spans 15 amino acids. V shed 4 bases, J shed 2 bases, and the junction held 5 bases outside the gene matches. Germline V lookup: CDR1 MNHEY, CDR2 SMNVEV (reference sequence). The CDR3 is CASSSHTGAGNTIYF. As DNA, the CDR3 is TGTGCCAGCAGTTCCCATACAGGGGCTGGAAACACCATATATTTT.

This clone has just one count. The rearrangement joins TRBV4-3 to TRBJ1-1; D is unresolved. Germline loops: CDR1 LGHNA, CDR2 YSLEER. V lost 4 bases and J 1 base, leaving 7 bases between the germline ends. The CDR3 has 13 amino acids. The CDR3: CASSLTTNTEAFF. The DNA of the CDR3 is TGCGCCAGCAGCCTAACAACGAACACTGAAGCTTTCTTT.

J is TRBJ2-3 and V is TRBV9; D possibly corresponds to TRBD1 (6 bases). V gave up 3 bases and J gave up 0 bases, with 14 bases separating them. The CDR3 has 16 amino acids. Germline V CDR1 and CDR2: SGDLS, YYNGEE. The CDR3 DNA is TGTGCCAGCAGCGCCCTCGGACAGACTAGCACAGATACGCAGTATTTT. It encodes CASSALGQTSTDTQYF.

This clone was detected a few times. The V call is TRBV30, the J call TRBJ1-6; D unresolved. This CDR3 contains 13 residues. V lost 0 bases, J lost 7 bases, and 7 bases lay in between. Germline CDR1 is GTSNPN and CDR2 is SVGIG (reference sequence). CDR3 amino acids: CAWSVEGNSPLHF. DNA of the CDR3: TGTGCCTGGAGTGTGGAGGGAAATTCACCCCTCCACTTT. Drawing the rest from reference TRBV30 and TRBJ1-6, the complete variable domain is SQTIHQWPATLVQPVGSPLSLECTVEGTSNPNLYWYRQAAGRGLQLLFYSVGIGQISSEVPQNLSASRPQDRQFILSSKKLLLSDSGFYLCAWSVEGNSPLHFGNGTRLTVT.

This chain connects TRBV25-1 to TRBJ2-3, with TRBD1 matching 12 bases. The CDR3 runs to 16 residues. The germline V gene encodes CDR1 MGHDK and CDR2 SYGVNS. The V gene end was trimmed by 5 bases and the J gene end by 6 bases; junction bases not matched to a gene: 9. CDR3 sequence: CASSQTGTGGLDTQYF. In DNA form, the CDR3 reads TGTGCCAGCAGTCAGACCGGGACAGGGGGCCTGGATACGCAGTATTTT.

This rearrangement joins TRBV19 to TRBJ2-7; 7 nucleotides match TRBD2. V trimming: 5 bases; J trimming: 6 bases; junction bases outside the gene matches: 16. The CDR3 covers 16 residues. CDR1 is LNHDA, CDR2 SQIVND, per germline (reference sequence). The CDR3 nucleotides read TGTGCCAGTAGTGAGGGAGGGCCGCCGGGTCTGAGCGAGCAGTACTTC. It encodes CASSEGGPPGLSEQYF.

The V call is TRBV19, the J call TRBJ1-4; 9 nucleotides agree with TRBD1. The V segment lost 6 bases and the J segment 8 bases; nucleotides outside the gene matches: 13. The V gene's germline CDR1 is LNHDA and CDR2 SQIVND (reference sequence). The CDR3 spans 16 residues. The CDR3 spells CASRDFTGGAGEKLFF. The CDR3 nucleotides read TGTGCCAGTAGAGATTTCACAGGGGGCGCCGGGGAAAAACTGTTTTTT.

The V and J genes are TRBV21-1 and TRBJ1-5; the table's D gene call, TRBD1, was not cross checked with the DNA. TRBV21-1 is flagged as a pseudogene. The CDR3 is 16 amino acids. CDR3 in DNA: TGTGCCAGCAGCACCGGTAGCGAACAGGGGAATCAGCCCCAGCATTTT. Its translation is CASSTGSEQGNQPQHF.

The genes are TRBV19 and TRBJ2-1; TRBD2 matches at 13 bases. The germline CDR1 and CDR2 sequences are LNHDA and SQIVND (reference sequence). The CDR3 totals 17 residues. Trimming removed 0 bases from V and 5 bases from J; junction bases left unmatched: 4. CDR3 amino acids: CASSIETGLAGHNEQFF. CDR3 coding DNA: TGTGCCAGTAGTATAGAAACGGGACTAGCGGGACACAATGAGCAGTTCTTC.

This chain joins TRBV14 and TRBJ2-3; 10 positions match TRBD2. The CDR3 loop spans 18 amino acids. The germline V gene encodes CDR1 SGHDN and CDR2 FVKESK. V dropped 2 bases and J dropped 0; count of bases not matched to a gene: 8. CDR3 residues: CASSQLQREGHSTDTQYF. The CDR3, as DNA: TGTGCCAGCAGCCAACTCCAGCGGGAGGGCCATAGCACAGATACGCAGTATTTT.

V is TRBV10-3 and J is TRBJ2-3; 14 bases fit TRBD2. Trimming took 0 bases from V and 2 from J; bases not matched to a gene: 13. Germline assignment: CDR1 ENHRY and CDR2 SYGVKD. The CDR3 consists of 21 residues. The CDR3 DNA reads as TGTGCCATCAGTGAGTCAGACTCGGGACTAGCGGGAGAAGTATTCACAGATACGCAGTATTTT. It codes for CAISESDSGLAGEVFTDTQYF.

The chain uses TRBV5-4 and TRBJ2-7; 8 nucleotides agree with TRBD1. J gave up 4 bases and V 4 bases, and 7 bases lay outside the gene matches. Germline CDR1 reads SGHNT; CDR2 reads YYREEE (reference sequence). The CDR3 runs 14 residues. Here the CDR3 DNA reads TGTGCCAGCAGCGTGCGACAGGGGCGGTACGAGCAGTACTTC. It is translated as CASSVRQGRYEQYF.

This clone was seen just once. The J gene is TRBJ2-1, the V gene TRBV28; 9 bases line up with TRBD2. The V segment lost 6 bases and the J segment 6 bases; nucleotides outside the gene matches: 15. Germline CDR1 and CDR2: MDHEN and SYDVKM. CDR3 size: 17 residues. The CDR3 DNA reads TGTGCCAGCAGCCCCCACCCCGGGACTAGCCTCAGCAATGAGCAGTTCTTC. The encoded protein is CASSPHPGTSLSNEQFF.

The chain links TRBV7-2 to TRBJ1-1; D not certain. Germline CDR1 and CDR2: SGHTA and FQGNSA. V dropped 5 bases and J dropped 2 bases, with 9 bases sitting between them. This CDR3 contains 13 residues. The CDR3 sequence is CASSIDINTEAFF. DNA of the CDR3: TGTGCCAGCAGCATAGACATTAACACTGAAGCTTTCTTT.